These T cell receptor beta chains were read from a single sample in a study of spatial heterogeneity in lung cancer. TCRdb processed the 5' RACE reads anew with MiXCR; each CDR3 protein has one entry. The sample lists more than 15,000 distinct CDR3 sequences; about 19% were seen once. The specimen comprised PBMCs, sampled at follow-up. Receptor source: a male donor with early-stage non-small cell lung cancer. Both conserved end residues are part of each CDR3. Each record gives: CDR3 protein, CDR3 DNA, D gene, clone size, J gene, V gene. D genes are given only for firm matches. Rows may omit the clone size; those that give it use once, few, many or a size class.

CASSPQNRLAGGPISYNEQFF TGTGCCAGCAGCCCACAAAATAGACTAGCGGGGGGCCCCATCTCCTACAATGAGCAGTTCTTC TRBD2 many TRBJ2-1 TRBV7-8
CSVPGTGLYEQYF TGCAGCGTTCCCGGGACAGGGCTCTACGAGCAGTACTTC TRBD1 few TRBJ2-7 TRBV29-1
CASRLEDFSYNEQFF TGTGCCAGCAGACTTGAGGACTTCTCCTACAATGAGCAGTTCTTC . medium-sized TRBJ2-1 TRBV6-2/TRBV6-3
CASSLEVATDTQYF TGTGCCAGCAGCCTTGAGGTAGCAACAGATACGCAGTATTTT . many TRBJ2-3 TRBV3-1
CASSLGLAGSAYNEQFF TGTGCCAGCAGCTTGGGACTAGCGGGGAGCGCGTACAATGAGCAGTTCTTC TRBD2 few TRBJ2-1 TRBV7-6
CASSPGPGTGNYGYTF TGTGCCAGCAGTCCAGGTCCCGGGACAGGGAACTATGGCTACACCTTC TRBD1 . TRBJ1-2 TRBV2
CASSQERQVPYGYTF TGCGCCAGCAGCCAAGAAAGGCAGGTTCCCTATGGCTACACCTTC . . TRBJ1-2 TRBV4-3
CASSLPKGGQGYGYTF TGTGCCAGCAGCTTGCCGAAGGGGGGACAGGGCTATGGCTACACCTTC TRBD1 many TRBJ1-2 TRBV5-4
CASSPRLGQGLWPQHF TGTGCCAGCAGCCCCCGCCTGGGACAGGGGTTATGGCCCCAGCATTTT TRBD1 medium-sized TRBJ1-5 TRBV6-2/TRBV6-3
CASGNNEQFF TGTGCCAGCGGAAACAATGAGCAGTTCTTC . many TRBJ2-1 TRBV6-1
CASGTAAREQYF TGTGCCAGCGGGACTGCGGCTCGCGAGCAGTACTTC . few TRBJ2-7 TRBV12-3/TRBV12-4
CSASGGGGDQETQYF TGCAGTGCTAGCGGTGGCGGGGGGGACCAAGAGACCCAGTACTTC TRBD2 . TRBJ2-5 TRBV20-1
CASSKQGRYNEQFF TGTGCCAGTAGTAAGCAGGGCCGCTACAATGAGCAGTTCTTC . medium-sized TRBJ2-1 TRBV19
CASSQGSAGELFF TGTGCCAGCAGCCAGGGTAGCGCCGGGGAGCTGTTTTTT . many TRBJ2-2 TRBV3-1
CASSLTGGETQYF TGTGCCAGCAGCTTAACGGGGGGAGAGACCCAGTACTTC . . TRBJ2-5 TRBV7-3
CASSLRQGKNIQYF TGTGCCAGCAGTTTACGACAGGGGAAAAACATTCAGTACTTC TRBD1 many TRBJ2-4 TRBV12-3/TRBV12-4